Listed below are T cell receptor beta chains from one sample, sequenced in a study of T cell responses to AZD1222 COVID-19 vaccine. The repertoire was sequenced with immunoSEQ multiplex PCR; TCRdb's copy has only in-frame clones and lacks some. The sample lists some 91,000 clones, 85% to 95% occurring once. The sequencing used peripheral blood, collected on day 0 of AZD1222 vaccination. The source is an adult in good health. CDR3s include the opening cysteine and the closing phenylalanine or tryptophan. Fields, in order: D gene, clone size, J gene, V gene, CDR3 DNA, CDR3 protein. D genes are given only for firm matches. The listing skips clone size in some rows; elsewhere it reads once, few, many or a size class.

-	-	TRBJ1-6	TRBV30	TGTGCCTGGTCGCCCCAGGGTGCTGGGTCACCCCTCCACTTT	CAWSPQGAGSPLHF
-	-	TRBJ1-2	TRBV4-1	TGCGCCAGCAGCCCAGAAGCAGGTGGCTACACCTTC	CASSPEAGGYTF
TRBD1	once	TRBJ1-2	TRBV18	TGTGCCAGCTCACCAGGGACAGGGAATGGCTACACCTTC	CASSPGTGNGYTF
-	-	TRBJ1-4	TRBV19	TGTGCCAGTAGGCAAGGGACTAATGAAAAACTGTTTTTT	CASRQGTNEKLFF
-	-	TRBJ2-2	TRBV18	TGTGCCAGCTCACCCCTCCTCACCGGGGAGCTGTTTTTT	CASSPLLTGELFF
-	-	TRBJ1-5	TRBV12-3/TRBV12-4	TGTGCCAGCACGCTGAGCAATCAGCCCCAGCATTTT	CASTLSNQPQHF
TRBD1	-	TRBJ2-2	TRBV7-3	TGTGCCAGCAGTACAACAGGGGGCGCGGGCACCGGGGAGCTGTTTTTT	CASSTTGGAGTGELFF
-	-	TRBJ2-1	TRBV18	TGTGCCAGCTCACTCCAGGGAGCTGGTTTGTACGATGAGCAGTTCTTC	CASSLQGAGLYDEQFF
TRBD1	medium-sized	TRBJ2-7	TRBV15	TGTGCCACCAGCAGAGGGAGTGGGCACAGGGGCTACGAGCAGTACTTC	CATSRGSGHRGYEQYF
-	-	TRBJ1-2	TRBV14	TGTGCCAGCAGCCAAGACCTGGGTGGCTACACCTTC	CASSQDLGGYTF
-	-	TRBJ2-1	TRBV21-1	TGTGCCAATACTAGCGGGGGGGATGACAATGAGCAGTTCTTC	CANTSGGDDNEQFF
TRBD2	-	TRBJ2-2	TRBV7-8	TGTGCCCTACGACTAGCGGGACTGAACACCGGGGAGCTGTTTTTT	CALRLAGLNTGELFF
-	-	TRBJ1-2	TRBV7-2	TGTGCCAGCAGCCCTACCCCTTGGGGCTATGGCTACACCTTC	CASSPTPWGYGYTF
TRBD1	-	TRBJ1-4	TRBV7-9	TGTGCCAGCAGCTTACTCCAGGGACAGGGTGAAAAACTGTTTTTT	CASSLLQGQGEKLFF
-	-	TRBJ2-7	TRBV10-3	TGTGCCATCAGTGGGGGGGCGCTGAGCTCCTACGAGCAGTACTTC	CAISGGALSSYEQYF
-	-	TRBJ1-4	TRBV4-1	TGCGCCAGCAGCCTTTCGACAGGCTATGAAAAACTGTTTTTT	CASSLSTGYEKLFF
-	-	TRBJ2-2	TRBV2	TGTGCCAGCCGGACCGGAGACGGGCCCTTGGGGACCGGGGAGCTGTTTTTT	CASRTGDGPLGTGELFF
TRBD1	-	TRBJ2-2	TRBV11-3	TGTGCCAGCAGCGCCCACAGGGGGTCCGGGGAGCTGTTTTTT	CASSAHRGSGELFF
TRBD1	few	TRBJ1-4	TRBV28	TGTGCCAGCAGTCCCACGGTGGGACAGGGTCTCTTTAATGAAAAACTGTTTTTT	CASSPTVGQGLFNEKLFF
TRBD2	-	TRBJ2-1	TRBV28	TGTGCCAGCAGTTTACCGGGACTAGCGGGAGGGTCCTACAATGAGCAGTTCTTC	CASSLPGLAGGSYNEQFF
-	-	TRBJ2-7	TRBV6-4	TGTGCCAGACAGGGTAACGAGCAGTACTTC	CARQGNEQYF
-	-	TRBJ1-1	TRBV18	TGTGCCAGCTCACCCCGTGGCACGAACACTGAAGCTTTCTTT	CASSPRGTNTEAFF
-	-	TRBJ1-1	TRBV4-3	TGCGCCAGCAGCCAAGATCCGGGATTTCCGAACACTGAAGCTTTCTTT	CASSQDPGFPNTEAFF
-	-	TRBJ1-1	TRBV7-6	TGTGCCAGCAGCTTAGAGGAGGGGACTGAAGCTTTCTTT	CASSLEEGTEAFF
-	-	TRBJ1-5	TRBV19	TGTGCCAGTAGTACGGCCGGGCGGGGAGGCCAGCCCCAGCATTTT	CASSTAGRGGQPQHF
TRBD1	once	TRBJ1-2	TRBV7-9	TGTGCCAGCCCCGGACAGGCCAAGGATGGCTACACCTTC	CASPGQAKDGYTF
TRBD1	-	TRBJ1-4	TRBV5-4	TGTGCCAGCAGCCCGGACAGGGGTAGTGAAAAACTGTTTTTT	CASSPDRGSEKLFF
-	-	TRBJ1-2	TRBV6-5	TGTGCCAGCAGAACCCGGGGGGGCAACCGCTATGGCTACACCTTC	CASRTRGGNRYGYTF
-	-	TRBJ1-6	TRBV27	TGTGCCAGCAAGCTTTCGCAGGGAGGAAATTCACCCCTCCACTTT	CASKLSQGGNSPLHF
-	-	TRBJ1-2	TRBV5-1	TGCGCCAGCAGTCTTACTACTGGGGCAGGGTATGGCTACACCTTC	CASSLTTGAGYGYTF
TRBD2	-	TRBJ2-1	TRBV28	TGTGCCAGCAGTAGCAGCGGGAGGGCCAATGAGCAGTTCTTC	CASSSSGRANEQFF
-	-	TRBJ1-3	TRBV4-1	TGCGCCAGCAGCCCCCCCTTCTCTGGAAACACCATATATTTT	CASSPPFSGNTIYF
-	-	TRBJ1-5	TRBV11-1	TGTGCCAGCAGCTCTGACATTAATCAGCCCCAGCATTTT	CASSSDINQPQHF
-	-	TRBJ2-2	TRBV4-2	TGTGCCAGCAGCCAAGTACCGGTGGGGGGGGCGACGAACACCGGGGAGCTGTTTTTT	CASSQVPVGGATNTGELFF
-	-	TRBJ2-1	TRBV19	TGTGCCAGTAGGTGGGACGGCAATGAGCAGTTCTTC	CASRWDGNEQFF
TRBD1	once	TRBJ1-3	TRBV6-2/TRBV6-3	TGTGCCAGCAGTGACCCCGACAGGGGTATAGGAACCATATATTTT	CASSDPDRGIGTIYF
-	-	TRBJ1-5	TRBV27	TGTGCCAGCAGTGCTTATGGCAGCAATCAGCCCCAGCATTTT	CASSAYGSNQPQHF
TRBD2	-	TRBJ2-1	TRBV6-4	TGTGCCAGCAGTGACGAAGCGGGGGGGAACAATGAGCAGTTCTTC	CASSDEAGGNNEQFF
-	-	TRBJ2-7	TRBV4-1	TGCGCCAGCAATACCCAGAGGTCCTCCTACGAGCAGTACTTC	CASNTQRSSYEQYF
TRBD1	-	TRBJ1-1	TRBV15	TGTGCCACCAGCAGAGACGTCAGGGGGCCAGCTTTCTTT	CATSRDVRGPAFF
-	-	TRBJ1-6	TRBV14	TGTGCCAGCAGCCAAGGACATAATTCACCCCTCCACTTT	CASSQGHNSPLHF
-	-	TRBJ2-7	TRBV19	TGTGCCAGTAGTGATCAGGGATCAGCCTACGAGCAGTACTTC	CASSDQGSAYEQYF
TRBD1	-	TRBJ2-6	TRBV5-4	TGTGCCAGCAGCCCAGACAGGGTTGGGGCCAACGTCCTGACTTTC	CASSPDRVGANVLTF
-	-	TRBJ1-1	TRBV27	TGTGCCAGCAGTTTGGTAGGAGGGAACACTGAAGCTTTCTTT	CASSLVGGNTEAFF
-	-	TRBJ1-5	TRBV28	TGTGCCAGCAGCCCCGGGCACCAGGCGGTGAGTCAGCCCCAGCATTTT	CASSPGHQAVSQPQHF